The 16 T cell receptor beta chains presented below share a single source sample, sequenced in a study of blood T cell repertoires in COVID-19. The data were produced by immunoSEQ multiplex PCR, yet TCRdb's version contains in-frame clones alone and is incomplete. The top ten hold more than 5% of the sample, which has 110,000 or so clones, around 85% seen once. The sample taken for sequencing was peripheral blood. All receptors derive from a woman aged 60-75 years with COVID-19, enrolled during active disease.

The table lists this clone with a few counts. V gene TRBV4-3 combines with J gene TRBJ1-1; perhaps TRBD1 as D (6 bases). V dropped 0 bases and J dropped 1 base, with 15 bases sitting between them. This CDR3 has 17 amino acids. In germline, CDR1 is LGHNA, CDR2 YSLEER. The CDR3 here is CASSQDFPVGANTEAFF. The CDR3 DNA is TGCGCCAGCAGCCAAGACTTCCCCGTGGGGGCGAACACTGAAGCTTTCTTT.

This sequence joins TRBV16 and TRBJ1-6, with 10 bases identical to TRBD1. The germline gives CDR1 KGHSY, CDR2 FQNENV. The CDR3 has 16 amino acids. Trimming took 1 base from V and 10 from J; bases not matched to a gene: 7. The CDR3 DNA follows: TGTGCCAGCAGCCAATTCGCGGACAGGGGGTCGTCACCCCTCCACTTT. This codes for CASSQFADRGSSPLHF.

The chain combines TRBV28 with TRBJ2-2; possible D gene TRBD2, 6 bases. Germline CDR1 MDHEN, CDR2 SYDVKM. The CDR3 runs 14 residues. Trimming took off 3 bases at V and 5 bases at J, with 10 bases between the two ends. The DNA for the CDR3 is TGTGCCAGCAGTTTTTTCGGGGGAACCGGGGAGCTGTTTTTT. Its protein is CASSFFGGTGELFF.

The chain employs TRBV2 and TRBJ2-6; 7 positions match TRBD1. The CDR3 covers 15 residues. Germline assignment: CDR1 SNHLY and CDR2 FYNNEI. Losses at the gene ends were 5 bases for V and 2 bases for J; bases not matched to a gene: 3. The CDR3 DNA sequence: TGTGCCAGCAGTTCCCAGGGGGCTGGGGCCAACGTCCTGACTTTC. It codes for CASSSQGAGANVLTF.

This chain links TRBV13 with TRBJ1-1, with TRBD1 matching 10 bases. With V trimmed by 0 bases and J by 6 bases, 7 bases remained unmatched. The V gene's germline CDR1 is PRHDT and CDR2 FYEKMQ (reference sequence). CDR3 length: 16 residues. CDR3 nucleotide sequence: TGTGCCAGCAGCTTAGGCCGCCGGACAGGGGGGGCTGAAGCTTTCTTT. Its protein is CASSLGRRTGGAEAFF.

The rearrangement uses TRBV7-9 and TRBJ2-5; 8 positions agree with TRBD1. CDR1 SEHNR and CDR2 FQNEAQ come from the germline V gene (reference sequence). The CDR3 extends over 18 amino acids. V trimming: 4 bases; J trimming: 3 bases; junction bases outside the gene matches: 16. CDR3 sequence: CASSSKASGTGEKETQYF. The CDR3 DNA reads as TGTGCCAGCAGCTCGAAAGCTAGTGGGACAGGAGAAAAAGAGACCCAGTACTTC.

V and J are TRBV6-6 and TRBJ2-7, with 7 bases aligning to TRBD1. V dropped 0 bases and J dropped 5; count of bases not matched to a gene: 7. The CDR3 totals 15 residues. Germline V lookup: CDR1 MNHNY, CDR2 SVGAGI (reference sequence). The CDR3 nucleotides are TGTGCCAGCAGTTACTCACCCAGGGGGATCGACGAGCAGTACTTC. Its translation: CASSYSPRGIDEQYF.

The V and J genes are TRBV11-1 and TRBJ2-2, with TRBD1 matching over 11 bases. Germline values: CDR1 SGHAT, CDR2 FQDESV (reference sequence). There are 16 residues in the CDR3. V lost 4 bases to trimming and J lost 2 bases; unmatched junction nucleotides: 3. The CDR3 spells CASSSGTGGNTGELFF. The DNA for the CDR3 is TGTGCCAGCAGCTCCGGGACAGGGGGAAACACCGGGGAGCTGTTTTTT.

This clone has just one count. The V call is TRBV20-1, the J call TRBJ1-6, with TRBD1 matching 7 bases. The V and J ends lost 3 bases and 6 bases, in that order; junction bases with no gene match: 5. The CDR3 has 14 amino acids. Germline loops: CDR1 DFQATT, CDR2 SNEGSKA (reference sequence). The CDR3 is CSASPGQLNSPLHF. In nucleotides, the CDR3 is TGCAGTGCTAGTCCGGGACAGCTTAATTCACCCCTCCACTTT.

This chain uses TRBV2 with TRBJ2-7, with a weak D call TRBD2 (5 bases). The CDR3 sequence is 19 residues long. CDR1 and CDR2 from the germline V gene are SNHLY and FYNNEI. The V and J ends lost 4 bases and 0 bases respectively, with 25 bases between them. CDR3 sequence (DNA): TGTGCCAGCAGTGGGCCTCCGAGAAGGCACACTGGGAGCTCCTACGAGCAGTACTTC. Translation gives CASSGPPRRHTGSSYEQYF. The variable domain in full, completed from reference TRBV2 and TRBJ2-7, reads EPEVTQTPSHQVTQMGQEVILRCVPISNHLYFYWYRQILGQKVEFLVSFYNNEISEKSEIFDDQFSVERPDGSNFTLKIRSTKLEDSAMYFCASSGPPRRHTGSSYEQYFGPGTRLTVT.

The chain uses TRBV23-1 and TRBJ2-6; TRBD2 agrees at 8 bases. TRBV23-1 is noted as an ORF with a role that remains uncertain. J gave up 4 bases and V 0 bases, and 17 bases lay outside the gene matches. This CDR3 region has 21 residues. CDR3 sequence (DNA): TGCGCCAGCAGTCAATCGGCCCGGGGGGGGCTGATGCTGGCCGGGGCCAACGTCCTGACTTTC. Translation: CASSQSARGGLMLAGANVLTF.

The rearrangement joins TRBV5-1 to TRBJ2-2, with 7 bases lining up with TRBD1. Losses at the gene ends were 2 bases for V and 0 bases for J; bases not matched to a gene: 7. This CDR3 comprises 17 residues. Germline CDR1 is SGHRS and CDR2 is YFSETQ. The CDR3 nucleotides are TGCGCCAGCAGCTTCTTCTCCGACAGGGCGAACACCGGGGAGCTGTTTTTT. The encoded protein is CASSFFSDRANTGELFF.

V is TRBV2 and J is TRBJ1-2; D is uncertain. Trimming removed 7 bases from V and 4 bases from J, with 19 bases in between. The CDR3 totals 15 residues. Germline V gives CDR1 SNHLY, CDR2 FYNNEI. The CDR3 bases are TGTGCCAGCAAACTTATCCGGAGTAATATCTATGGCTACACCTTC. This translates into CASKLIRSNIYGYTF.

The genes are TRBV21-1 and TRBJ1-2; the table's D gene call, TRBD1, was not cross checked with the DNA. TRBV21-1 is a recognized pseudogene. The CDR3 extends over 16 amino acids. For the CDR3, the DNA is TGTGCCAGCAGCGGTCTACAGGGGGCCTGGTTCTATGGCTACACCTTC. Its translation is CASSGLQGAWFYGYTF.

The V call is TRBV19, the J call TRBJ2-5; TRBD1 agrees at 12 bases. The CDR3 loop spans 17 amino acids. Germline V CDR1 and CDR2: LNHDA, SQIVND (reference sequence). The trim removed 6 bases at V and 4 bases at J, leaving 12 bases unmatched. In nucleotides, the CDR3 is TGTGCCAGTAGCCCTCTCGGGACAGGGGGCTCGGGAGAGACCCAGTACTTC. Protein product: CASSPLGTGGSGETQYF.

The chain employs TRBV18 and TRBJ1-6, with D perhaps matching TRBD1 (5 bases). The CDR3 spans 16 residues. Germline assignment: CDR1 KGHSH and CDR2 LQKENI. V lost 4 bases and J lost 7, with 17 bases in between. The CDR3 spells CASSHPPGGSNSPLHF. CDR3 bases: TGTGCCAGCTCACACCCCCCCGGGGGGTCGAATTCACCCCTCCACTTT. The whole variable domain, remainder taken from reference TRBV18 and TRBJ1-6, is NAGVMQNPRHLVRRRGQEARLRCSPMKGHSHVYWYRQLPEEGLKFMVYLQKENIIDESGMPKERFSAEFPKEGPSILRIQQVVRGDSAAYFCASSHPPGGSNSPLHFGNGTRLTVT.